This T cell receptor beta chain was sequenced in a study of cytomegalovirus exposure and HLA in healthy donors. The PCR employed 60 Vbeta primers together with 13 Jbeta primers. Authors' processing steps: Unique TCR beta chains numbered about 72 million in a later analysis, with around 10 million shared. Here immunoSEQ multiplex PCR was the method, and the copy in TCRdb shows in-frame clones only, minus some. V and J calls and clone size are given by that table; D and trimming were obtained from the DNA. The data contain 100,000 to 150,000 clones, around 9% of them singletons. This clone was seen more than once but under ten times. The antigen is unknown. V lost 5 bases to trimming and J lost 2 bases; unmatched junction nucleotides: 11. The CDR3 runs to 18 residues. Germline V gene data show CDR1 as MNHEY and CDR2 as SMNVEV (reference sequence). Findings and caveats of the study: TRBV6-2, TRBV6-3 and other indistinguishable V segments were excluded.

The sequence came from a man aged 35-49 years in good health and CMV-seronegative. The chain joins TRBV27 to TRBJ2-6, with 8 bases fitting TRBD1. The sample comprised PBMCs. The DNA for the CDR3 is TGTGCCAGCAGTATGGTAGGACAGGGTTTTACTGGGGCCAACGTCCTGACTTTC. Protein product: CASSMVGQGFTGANVLTF.